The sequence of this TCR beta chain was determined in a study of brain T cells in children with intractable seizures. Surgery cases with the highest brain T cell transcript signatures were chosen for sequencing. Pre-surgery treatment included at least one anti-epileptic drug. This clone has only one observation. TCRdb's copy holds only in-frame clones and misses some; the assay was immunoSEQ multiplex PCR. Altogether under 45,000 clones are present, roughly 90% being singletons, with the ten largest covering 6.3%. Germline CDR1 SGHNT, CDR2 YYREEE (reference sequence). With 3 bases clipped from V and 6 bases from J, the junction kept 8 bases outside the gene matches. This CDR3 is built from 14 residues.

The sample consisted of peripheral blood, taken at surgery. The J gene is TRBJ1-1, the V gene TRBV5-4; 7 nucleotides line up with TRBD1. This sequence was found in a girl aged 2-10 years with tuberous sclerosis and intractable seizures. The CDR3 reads CASSSGGSAPEAFF. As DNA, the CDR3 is TGTGCCAGCAGCTCAGGGGGAAGCGCGCCTGAAGCTTTCTTT.